These 23 T cell receptor beta chains share one sample of origin, sequenced in a study of T cells in Graves' hyperthyroidism and ophthalmopathy. RNA transcripts served as the template for amplifying TCR beta CDR3 regions. The TCR CDR3 was amplified in a first-round RT-PCR using the HTBI primer set. MiXCR, run by TCRdb on the multiplex PCR reads, gives a single entry per CDR3 protein. The sample lists some 300,000 distinct CDR3 sequences, approximately 19% occurring once. Sequenced material: blood. The receptors originated from a man aged 50-59 years with Graves' ophthalmopathy.

This clonotype was picked up a small number of times. The V and J genes are TRBV9 and TRBJ1-1, with unresolved D. V lost 5 bases, J lost 0 bases, and 14 bases lay in between. In germline, CDR1 is SGDLS, CDR2 YYNGEE. The CDR3 consists of 15 residues. CDR3 loop: CASSPNVRLNTEAFF. CDR3 nucleotides: TGTGCCAGCAGTCCAAACGTCCGGTTGAACACTGAAGCTTTCTTT. Looking up the rest from reference TRBV9 and TRBJ1-1 gives the full variable domain: DSGVTQTPKHLITATGQRVTLRCSPRSGDLSVYWYQQSLDQGLQFLIQYYNGEERAKGNILERFSAQQFPDLHSELNLSSLELGDSALYFCASSPNVRLNTEAFFGQGTRLTVV.

As for this clonotype: As the CDR3 is not closed by the conserved phenylalanine or tryptophan, this likely results from a read error. The chain combines TRBV7-9 with TRBJ2-1; perhaps TRBD2 as D (5 bases). V dropped 2 bases and J dropped 6 bases, with 17 bases sitting between them. Germline CDR1 is SEHNR and CDR2 is FQNEAQ (reference sequence). The CDR3 loop spans 16 amino acids. The CDR3 nucleotides are TGTGCCAGCAGCTTAATCGAGAGACCAGCGGTCAATGAGCAGTTCCTC. Its protein is CASSLIERPAVNEQFL.

This clonotype was detected only once. The genes are TRBV19 and TRBJ1-5; TRBD1 matches 7 bases. Trimming cost V 4 bases and J 3 bases; bases outside gene matches: 3. Germline-derived CDR1 and CDR2 are LNHDA and SQIVND (reference sequence). The CDR3 consists of 14 residues. DNA for the CDR3: TGTGCCAGTAGTAAAGGACAGGTCAATCAGCCCCAGCATTTT. Translated, it gives CASSKGQVNQPQHF.

This clonotype was detected a few times. The chain couples TRBV27 to TRBJ1-1; D call uncertain. The germline V gene encodes CDR1 MNHEY and CDR2 SMNVEV (reference sequence). This CDR3 region has 12 residues. Trimming shortened V by 5 bases and J by 2 bases, and 6 bases separated the two germline ends. CDR3 sequence (DNA): TGTGCCAGCAGTACCCTAAACACTGAAGCTTTCTTT. Translated, it gives CASSTLNTEAFF.

The chain uses TRBV5-1 and TRBJ1-1; 9 bases agree with TRBD1. Germline lookup yields CDR1 SGHRS and CDR2 YFSETQ. The CDR3 covers 15 residues. J lost 6 bases, V lost 4 bases, and 10 bases had no gene match. CDR3 residues: CASSGGTGYYSEAFF. CDR3 in DNA: TGCGCCAGCAGCGGGGGGACAGGGTATTATTCTGAAGCTTTCTTT.

This clonotype was counted at least ten times. The chain recombines TRBV6-5 with TRBJ1-5, with 8 bases aligning to TRBD1. The CDR3 spans 17 residues. Trimming at V came to 0 bases and at J to 7 bases, leaving 11 bases not matched to a gene. CDR1 is MNHEY and CDR2 is SVGAGI in the germline V gene. The CDR3: CASSYSVLQGGGQPQHF. The CDR3 DNA reads as TGTGCCAGCAGTTACTCCGTTTTACAGGGGGGAGGGCAGCCCCAGCATTTT.

This clonotype was observed at least ten times. This sequence joins TRBV3-1 and TRBJ2-5; 9 nucleotides agree with TRBD2. Germline V gene sequence: CDR1 LGHDT, CDR2 YNNKEL (reference sequence). CDR3 size: 13 residues. V shed 3 bases and J 9 bases; nucleotides not matched to a gene: 5. CDR3 nucleotides: TGTGCCAGCAGCCAGGATCTAGCGGGACCCCAGTACTTC. This codes for CASSQDLAGPQYF.

Of note for this clonotype: A much larger clone sits a single nucleotide away, making a read error possible. The rearrangement links TRBV20-1 to TRBJ2-7; 9 bases are a match to TRBD1. This CDR3 is 15 amino acids long. The V gene end was trimmed by 3 bases and the J gene end by 0 bases; junction bases not matched to a gene: 6. Germline CDR1 DFQATT, CDR2 SNEGSKA (reference sequence). As DNA, the CDR3 is TGCAGTGCTAGCACCGGGACAGGGACCTCCTACGAGCAGTACTTC. Residues: CSASTGTGTSYEQYF.

V gene TRBV10-3 combines with J gene TRBJ2-3; 7 nucleotides match TRBD1. Looked up from germline, CDR1 is ENHRY and CDR2 is SYGVKD. V was clipped by 5 bases and J by 5 bases; unmatched bases: 4. The CDR3 covers 13 residues. For the CDR3, the DNA is TGTGCCATCAGTCAACAGGGGAAAGATACGCAGTATTTT. Its translation: CAISQQGKDTQYF.

This clonotype was seen only a few times. The V and J genes are TRBV6-1 and TRBJ2-1, with 7 bases fitting TRBD1. Germline-derived CDR1 and CDR2 are MNHNS and SASEGT. V was clipped by 7 bases and J by 8 bases; unmatched bases: 11. The CDR3 covers 14 residues. The DNA of the CDR3 is TGTGCCAGCACTACCGGGACAGCAAGGTATGAGCAGTTCTTC. Protein sequence: CASTTGTARYEQFF.

The rearrangement joins TRBV7-2 to TRBJ2-5, with 9 nucleotides matching TRBD2. V lost 0 bases, J lost 1 base, and 12 bases stayed unmatched. This CDR3 region has 19 residues. Germline V gene lookup returns CDR1 SGHTA and CDR2 FQGNSA. CDR3 residues: CASSLAAGRLAGSQETQYF. In nucleotides, the CDR3 is TGTGCCAGCAGCTTAGCCGCGGGGCGGCTAGCGGGATCCCAAGAGACCCAGTACTTC.

This chain uses TRBV15 with TRBJ2-7; D perhaps matches TRBD1 (5 bases). The germline gives CDR1 LNHNV, CDR2 YYDKDF (reference sequence). The V gene lost 5 bases and the J gene lost 5 bases, with 13 bases spanning the gap. The CDR3 spans 13 residues. CDR3 bases: TGTGCCACCAGCGAACAGGTGGGCCACGAGCAGTACTTC. Protein sequence: CATSEQVGHEQYF.

The chain uses TRBV2 and TRBJ1-2; D is perhaps TRBD1 (6 bases). The CDR3 sequence is 16 residues long. The V end was cut by 2 bases, the J end by 0 bases, with 13 bases between. Per germline, CDR1 SNHLY and CDR2 FYNNEI. CDR3 region: CASSETGGGANYGYTF. The DNA of the CDR3 is TGTGCCAGCAGTGAAACAGGAGGGGGAGCTAACTATGGCTACACCTTC.

This clonotype occurred many times. This chain links TRBV2 with TRBJ2-7; tentatively, D is TRBD2 (6 bases). The germline V gene has CDR1 SNHLY and CDR2 FYNNEI. The V and J ends lost 3 bases and 2 bases respectively, with 11 bases between them. CDR3 length equals 14 residues. The CDR3 protein is CASSEPGGTYEQYF. The CDR3 region has the DNA TGTGCCAGCAGTGAGCCCGGGGGTACCTACGAGCAGTACTTC.

V gene TRBV6-1 combines with J gene TRBJ2-7; TRBD1 aligns across 8 bases. J gave up 4 bases and V 6 bases, and 11 bases lay outside the gene matches. The CDR3 loop spans 15 amino acids. Germline CDR1 MNHNS, CDR2 SASEGT. The CDR3, as DNA: TGTGCCAGCAGCCGTTCAAGACAGGGGTCGTACGAGCAGTACTTC. Its translation is CASSRSRQGSYEQYF.

This clonotype was recorded many times. The chain couples TRBV20-1 to TRBJ2-3, with 8 bases fitting TRBD2. The CDR3 consists of 15 residues. Looked up from germline, CDR1 is DFQATT and CDR2 is SNEGSKA (reference sequence). V was pared by 5 bases and J by 4 bases, with 11 bases of the junction left unmatched. CDR3 in DNA: TGCAGTGCTCTCACCGACGGGGGGGCTGCAGATACGCAGTATTTT. Its translation is CSALTDGGAADTQYF.

This chain joins TRBV7-2 and TRBJ2-1; 10 bases align to TRBD2. The germline gives CDR1 SGHTA, CDR2 FQGNSA. The J segment lost 2 bases and the V segment lost 5 bases, leaving 6 bases of the junction unmatched. The CDR3 extends over 16 amino acids. CDR3 bases: TGTGCCAGCAGCAAAGGTGGACTAGCGGCCTACAATGAGCAGTTCTTC. Its translation: CASSKGGLAAYNEQFF.

The gene calls are TRBV20-1 and TRBJ2-6; 11 bases map to TRBD2. The length of the CDR3 is 18 residues. Germline V gene data show CDR1 as DFQATT and CDR2 as SNEGSKA (reference sequence). J lost 2 bases, V lost 6 bases, and 12 bases had no gene match. CDR3 region: CSAVSGRAQYPGANVLTF. CDR3 nucleotide sequence: TGCAGTGCGGTTAGCGGGAGGGCCCAATACCCTGGGGCCAACGTCCTGACTTTC.

The chain joins TRBV20-1 to TRBJ2-7, with 7 bases lining up with TRBD2. The CDR3 runs 11 residues. V dropped 6 bases and J dropped 4; count of bases not matched to a gene: 3. Germline CDR1 reads DFQATT; CDR2 reads SNEGSKA (reference sequence). CDR3 in DNA: TGCAGTGCCCCGGGACTATACGAGCAGTACTTC. This codes for CSAPGLYEQYF.

This clonotype has more than one count but fewer than ten. The CDR3 protein is CASSYVTGGSNEQFF. The DNA of the CDR3 is TGTGCCAGCAGTTACGTCACAGGGGGTAGCAATGAGCAGTTCTTC. The rearrangement joins TRBV6-5 to TRBJ2-1; 8 bases match TRBD1. This CDR3 has 15 residues. Germline loops: CDR1 MNHEY, CDR2 SVGAGI. V was clipped by 2 bases and J by 6 bases; unmatched bases: 6.

This clonotype was seen at least ten times. J is TRBJ2-2 and V is TRBV13, with 10 bases matching TRBD2. This CDR3 comprises 16 residues. Germline trimming cut 5 bases from V and 7 bases from J; bases unmatched to any gene: 10. From germline, CDR1 is PRHDT and CDR2 FYEKMQ (reference sequence). The DNA for the CDR3 is TGTGCCAGCAGCACCCTAGCGGGAGACGTTAACGGGGAGCTGTTTTTT. Translation: CASSTLAGDVNGELFF.

There are a few counts of this clonotype. This chain links TRBV12-3 or TRBV12-4 with TRBJ2-7; 8 bases match TRBD2. This CDR3 region has 14 residues. Losses at the gene ends were 4 bases for V and 3 bases for J; bases not matched to a gene: 5. Here the CDR3 reads CASSSQRENYEQYF. The CDR3 DNA is TGTGCCAGCAGTTCTCAGCGGGAGAACTACGAGCAGTACTTC.

This clonotype was seen a handful of times. The chain uses TRBV7-9 and TRBJ2-2; D remains unclear. V was trimmed by 5 bases and J by 6 bases, leaving 16 bases between them. The germline CDR1 and CDR2 sequences are SEHNR and FQNEAQ (reference sequence). The CDR3 has 15 residues. The CDR3 loop is CASSPTGYQAGELFF. For the CDR3, the DNA is TGTGCCAGCAGCCCGACGGGTTACCAGGCCGGGGAGCTGTTTTTT.